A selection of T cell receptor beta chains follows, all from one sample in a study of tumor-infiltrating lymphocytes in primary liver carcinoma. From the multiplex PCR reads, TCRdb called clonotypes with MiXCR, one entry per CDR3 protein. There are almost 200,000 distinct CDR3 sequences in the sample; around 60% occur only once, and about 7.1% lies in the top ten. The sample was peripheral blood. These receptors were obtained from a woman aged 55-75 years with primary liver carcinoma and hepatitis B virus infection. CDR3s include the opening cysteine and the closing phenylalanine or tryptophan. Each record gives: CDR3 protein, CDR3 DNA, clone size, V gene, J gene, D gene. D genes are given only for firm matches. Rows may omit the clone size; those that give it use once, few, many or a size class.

CDR3aa: CASSLRAGGNTGELFF
CDR3nt: TGTGCCAGCAGCTTAAGGGCTGGGGGTAACACCGGGGAGCTGTTTTTT
abundance: many
v_gene: TRBV7-8
j_gene: TRBJ2-2
d_gene: -

CDR3aa: CASNGVGGQPQHF
CDR3nt: TGTGCCAGTAACGGCGTGGGAGGCCAGCCCCAGCATTTT
abundance: -
v_gene: TRBV6-1
j_gene: TRBJ1-5
d_gene: -

CDR3aa: CASRTRTSGSTGELFF
CDR3nt: TGTGCCAGCAGAACTCGAACTAGCGGGAGTACCGGGGAGCTGTTTTTT
abundance: many
v_gene: TRBV6-6
j_gene: TRBJ2-2
d_gene: TRBD2

CDR3aa: CSVDWPRAMETQYF
CDR3nt: TGCAGCGTTGATTGGCCGAGAGCCATGGAGACCCAGTACTTC
abundance: few
v_gene: TRBV29-1
j_gene: TRBJ2-5
d_gene: -

CDR3aa: CTSSFTWEKADTQYF
CDR3nt: TGTACCAGCAGCTTTACTTGGGAAAAAGCAGATACGCAGTATTTT
abundance: -
v_gene: TRBV11-3
j_gene: TRBJ2-3
d_gene: -

CDR3aa: CASSQDRAGNEQYF
CDR3nt: TGTGCCAGCAGCCAAGACCGGGCAGGGAACGAGCAGTACTTC
abundance: -
v_gene: TRBV4-2
j_gene: TRBJ2-7
d_gene: -

CDR3aa: CSSSFTYEQYF
CDR3nt: TGTTCCAGCAGCTTCACCTACGAGCAGTACTTC
abundance: -
v_gene: TRBV11-2
j_gene: TRBJ2-7
d_gene: -

CDR3aa: CASSLGDPQEQFF
CDR3nt: TGTGCCAGCAGCTTAGGCGACCCCCAGGAGCAGTTCTTC
abundance: many
v_gene: TRBV11-3
j_gene: TRBJ2-1
d_gene: -

CDR3aa: CASSFGGKGQPQHF
CDR3nt: TGCGCCAGCAGCTTCGGTGGAAAGGGCCAGCCCCAGCATTTT
abundance: -
v_gene: TRBV5-1
j_gene: TRBJ1-5
d_gene: -

CDR3aa: CASRDGGDQYF
CDR3nt: TGTGCCAGCAGAGACGGGGGGGACCAGTACTTC
abundance: few
v_gene: TRBV7-9
j_gene: TRBJ2-5
d_gene: TRBD2

CDR3aa: CASSLAGTRGRIF
CDR3nt: TGCGCCAGCAGCTTGGCGGGAACGAGAGGAAGGATTTTT
abundance: few
v_gene: TRBV5-1
j_gene: TRBJ1-4
d_gene: -

CDR3aa: CASNLGDRDGQPQHF
CDR3nt: TGTGCCAGCAACTTAGGGGACAGGGACGGTCAGCCTCAGCATTTT
abundance: -
v_gene: TRBV11-2
j_gene: TRBJ1-5
d_gene: TRBD1

CDR3aa: CASRFGGDGNAIYF
CDR3nt: TGTGCCAGCAGATTCGGAGGGGACGGAAACGCCATATATTTT
abundance: once
v_gene: TRBV12-3/TRBV12-4
j_gene: TRBJ1-3
d_gene: -

CDR3aa: CASSPLPTTSGIRFRTDTQYF
CDR3nt: TGTGCCAGCAGCCCACTTCCAACGACTAGCGGGATTAGGTTCCGGACGGATACGCAGTATTTT
abundance: -
v_gene: TRBV7-3
j_gene: TRBJ2-3
d_gene: TRBD2

CDR3aa: CANSLGTRPTEEQYF
CDR3nt: TGTGCCAACAGCTTGGGAACAAGGCCTACGGAAGAGCAGTACTTC
abundance: -
v_gene: TRBV11-2
j_gene: TRBJ2-7
d_gene: -

CDR3aa: CASSSGGRTVAFF
CDR3nt: TGTGCCAGCAGTTCAGGGGGGCGAACTGTAGCTTTCTTT
abundance: -
v_gene: TRBV28
j_gene: TRBJ1-1
d_gene: TRBD1

CDR3aa: CASSQVSATDTQYF
CDR3nt: TGTGCCAGCAGCCAAGTTAGCGCCACAGATACACAGTATTTT
abundance: -
v_gene: TRBV11-2
j_gene: TRBJ2-3
d_gene: -